The sequence of this TCR beta chain was determined in a study of blood T cells in healthy people across ages. Study-wide results and limits: Both higher diversity and more naive CD4+ cells marked long-lived donors when set against aged donors.

The CDR3 is made up of 15 amino acids. Germline-derived CDR1 and CDR2 are SEHNR and FQNEAQ (reference sequence). V was trimmed by 2 bases and J by 5 bases, leaving 14 bases between them. A second PCR, run for about 6 to 11 cycles, used a sample-barcoded 5' primer plus a J-beta primer mix. In TCRdb, the 5' RACE reads were re-called with MiXCR into one record per CDR3 protein. Of about 640,000 distinct CDR3 sequences listed, roughly 50% are singletons. This clonotype was recorded many times. Its cognate antigen is unknown. The gene calls are TRBV7-9 and TRBJ2-3; TRBD2 is a possible D gene (5 bases). Source material: blood. The sequence was obtained from a man between 60 and 75 years old in good health. The CDR3 reads CASSLKALGGDTQYF. As DNA, the CDR3 is TGTGCCAGCAGCTTAAAAGCCCTTGGAGGAGATACGCAGTATTTT.